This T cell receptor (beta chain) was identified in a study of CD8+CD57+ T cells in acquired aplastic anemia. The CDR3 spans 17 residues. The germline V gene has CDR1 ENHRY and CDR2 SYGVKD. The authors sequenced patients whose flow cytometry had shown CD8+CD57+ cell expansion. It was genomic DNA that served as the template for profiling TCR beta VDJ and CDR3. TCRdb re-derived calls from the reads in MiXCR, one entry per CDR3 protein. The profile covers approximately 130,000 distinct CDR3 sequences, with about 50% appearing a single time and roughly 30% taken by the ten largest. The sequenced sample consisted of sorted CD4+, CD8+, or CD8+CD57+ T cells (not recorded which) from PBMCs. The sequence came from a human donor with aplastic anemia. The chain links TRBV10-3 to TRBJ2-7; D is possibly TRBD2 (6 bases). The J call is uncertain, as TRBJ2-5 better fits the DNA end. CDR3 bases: TGTGCCGTGCGGGAAGAGCTCGTGGGAGTTGCCAAGGAGACCCAGTACTTC. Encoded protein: CAVREELVGVAKETQYF.